A single sample gave rise to the 31 T cell receptor beta chains below, sequenced in a study of blood T cell repertoires in COVID-19. Some clones are missing from TCRdb's copy, which holds only in-frame ones; the method was immunoSEQ multiplex PCR. The data hold 140,000 to 150,000 clones, with about 90% observed a single time. Material for sequencing was PBMCs or T cells enriched from blood (not recorded which). All receptors derive from a woman in her 40s who had been exposed to COVID-19.

The chain carries TRBV28 and TRBJ1-2, with 7 bases fitting TRBD1. Germline V CDR1 and CDR2: MDHEN, SYDVKM. The ends lost 5 bases at V and 4 bases at J; junction bases unmatched: 7. The CDR3 length is 14 residues. This CDR3 is CASSLPGTVYGYTF. The CDR3 region has the DNA TGTGCCAGCAGTCTACCTGGGACAGTCTATGGCTACACCTTC.

The chain recombines TRBV5-1 with TRBJ1-6, with 8 bases identical to TRBD1. Germline V lookup: CDR1 SGHRS, CDR2 YFSETQ. J gave up 4 bases and V 0 bases, and 0 bases lay outside the gene matches. The CDR3 loop spans 15 amino acids. CDR3 sequence reads: CASSLGQGYNSPLHF. The CDR3 DNA sequence: TGCGCCAGCAGCTTGGGACAGGGGTATAATTCACCCCTCCACTTT.

The chain couples TRBV2 to TRBJ2-3; 8 bases agree with TRBD1. The trim removed 4 bases at V and 4 bases at J, leaving 7 bases unmatched. This CDR3 has 15 amino acids. CDR1 and CDR2 from the germline V gene are SNHLY and FYNNEI. The CDR3 bases are TGTGCCAGCAGTGTCGACAGGGGTGGGGCAGATACGCAGTATTTT. It translates to CASSVDRGGADTQYF.

V and J are TRBV12-3 or TRBV12-4 and TRBJ1-6, with D uncertain. The CDR3 is 12 amino acids. V gave up 3 bases and J gave up 8 bases, with 5 bases separating them. This CDR3 is CASSLSDSPLHF. As DNA, the CDR3 is TGTGCCAGCAGTTTGTCAGATTCACCCCTCCACTTT.

This chain uses TRBV9 with TRBJ1-1; 7 nucleotides line up with TRBD1. The CDR3 totals 14 residues. With V trimmed by 4 bases and J by 5 bases, 8 bases remained unmatched. Germline V gene data show CDR1 as SGDLS and CDR2 as YYNGEE. CDR3 sequence reads: CASSPQGGFTEAFF. The CDR3 coding sequence is TGTGCCAGCAGCCCACAAGGGGGCTTTACTGAAGCTTTCTTT. The variable domain in full, with the rest retrieved from reference TRBV9 and TRBJ1-1, is DSGVTQTPKHLITATGQRVTLRCSPRSGDLSVYWYQQSLDQGLQFLIQYYNGEERAKGNILERFSAQQFPDLHSELNLSSLELGDSALYFCASSPQGGFTEAFFGQGTRLTVV.

This clone was counted a single time. V usage is TRBV7-9 and J usage is TRBJ2-7; D ambiguous. Trimming took off 1 base at V and 0 bases at J, with 10 bases between the two ends. Germline assignment: CDR1 SEHNR and CDR2 FQNEAQ (reference sequence). This CDR3 comprises 15 residues. Here the CDR3 reads CASSLGGRNSYEQYF. The CDR3 DNA is TGTGCCAGCAGCTTAGGTGGCAGGAACTCCTACGAGCAGTACTTC.

The chain has TRBV5-1 and TRBJ1-2; 9 nucleotides agree with TRBD1. The V gene's germline CDR1 is SGHRS and CDR2 YFSETQ. This CDR3 is 13 amino acids long. The trim removed 3 bases at V and 7 bases at J, leaving 4 bases unmatched. CDR3 loop: CASSWGQGAGYTF. The CDR3 coding sequence is TGCGCCAGCAGCTGGGGACAGGGTGCTGGCTACACCTTC. The full variable domain, its missing parts supplied by reference TRBV5-1 and TRBJ1-2, is KAGVTQTPRYLIKTRGQQVTLSCSPISGHRSVSWYQQTPGQGLQFLFEYFSETQRNKGNFPGRFSGRQFSNSRSEMNVSTLELGDSALYLCASSWGQGAGYTFGSGTRLTVV.

The chain is built from TRBV16 and TRBJ2-5; 7 nucleotides align to TRBD1. This CDR3 has 16 residues. V trimming: 4 bases; J trimming: 2 bases; junction bases outside the gene matches: 10. The germline CDR1 and CDR2 sequences are KGHSY and FQNENV. The CDR3 DNA sequence: TGTGCCAGCAGCCTTCGGGGACAGAGGGGACAAGAGACCCAGTACTTC. It yields the protein CASSLRGQRGQETQYF.

The CDR3 DNA reads TGCGCCAGCAGCTTGGCCATATTCGACAGGGGAGGCTACACCTTC. Translated, it gives CASSLAIFDRGGYTF. J is TRBJ1-2 and V is TRBV5-1; 8 bases are a match to TRBD1. The CDR3 contains 15 residues. V gave up 0 bases and J gave up 8 bases; unmatched junction bases: 9. Germline CDR1 is SGHRS and CDR2 is YFSETQ.

This chain uses TRBV5-1 with TRBJ1-4; D gene uncertain. V was pared by 0 bases and J by 3 bases, with 6 bases between. This CDR3 comprises 14 residues. Germline V gene data show CDR1 as SGHRS and CDR2 as YFSETQ. This CDR3 is CASSLGVANEKLFF. CDR3 coding DNA: TGCGCCAGCAGCTTGGGAGTCGCTAATGAAAAACTGTTTTTT.

The genes are TRBV7-3 and TRBJ2-2, with D unclear. Germline CDR1 reads SGHTA; CDR2 reads FQGTGA. The V end was cut by 1 base, the J end by 0 bases, with 9 bases between. The CDR3 sequence is 16 residues long. The CDR3 coding sequence is TGTGCCAGCAGCTTAATTAGAACAGCGAACACCGGGGAGCTGTTTTTT. Protein: CASSLIRTANTGELFF.

V usage is TRBV28 and J usage is TRBJ1-5; D remains ambiguous. Looked up from germline, CDR1 is MDHEN and CDR2 is SYDVKM. Trimming removed 6 bases from V and 1 base from J, with 13 bases in between. This CDR3 contains 15 residues. Here the CDR3 reads CASSPGLASNQPQHF. The DNA for the CDR3 is TGTGCCAGCAGCCCCGGGTTGGCAAGCAATCAGCCCCAGCATTTT.

V is TRBV5-1 and J is TRBJ2-7; D perhaps matches TRBD2 (7 bases). The CDR3 contains 14 residues. The V end lost 3 bases, the J end lost 7 bases, and 17 bases lay between the germline ends. CDR1 is SGHRS and CDR2 is YFSETQ in the germline V gene. DNA of the CDR3: TGCGCCAGCAGCTACGGGGGGCCCCTGGGGGAGCAGTACTTC. It specifies CASSYGGPLGEQYF.

The J gene is TRBJ1-6, the V gene TRBV5-1; 10 bases match TRBD1. J was trimmed by 0 bases and V by 4 bases; bases with no gene match: 13. CDR3 length equals 20 residues. The germline V gene has CDR1 SGHRS and CDR2 YFSETQ. CDR3 region: CASSLYFGGQGSSYNSPLHF. CDR3 in DNA: TGCGCCAGCAGCCTCTATTTCGGGGGACAGGGGAGCTCCTATAATTCACCCCTCCACTTT.

V gene TRBV4-3 combines with J gene TRBJ2-1; tentatively, D is TRBD2 (5 bases). Germline V CDR1 and CDR2: LGHNA, YSLEER. The ends were cut back, 3 bases at V and 2 bases at J, with 11 bases in the middle. This CDR3 has 15 residues. CDR3: CASSHGDYPYNEQFF. DNA for the CDR3: TGCGCCAGCAGCCACGGCGACTATCCCTACAATGAGCAGTTCTTC.

V is TRBV9 and J is TRBJ2-2, with 12 bases that match TRBD2. This CDR3 has 17 amino acids. The junction had 8 bases not matched to a gene; V was cut back by 3 bases and J by 5 bases. CDR1 and CDR2 from the germline V gene are SGDLS and YYNGEE. CDR3 in amino acids: CASSDPSGRGETGELFF. The CDR3 bases are TGTGCCAGCAGCGACCCTAGCGGGAGGGGGGAAACCGGGGAGCTGTTTTTT. Using reference TRBV9 and TRBJ2-2 for the parts outside the CDR3, the full variable domain is DSGVTQTPKHLITATGQRVTLRCSPRSGDLSVYWYQQSLDQGLQFLIQYYNGEERAKGNILERFSAQQFPDLHSELNLSSLELGDSALYFCASSDPSGRGETGELFFGEGSRLTVL.

The J gene is TRBJ1-2, the V gene TRBV28; 7 bases are shared with TRBD1. This CDR3 has 16 amino acids. J lost 2 bases, V lost 8 bases, and 14 bases had no gene match. Germline CDR1 MDHEN, CDR2 SYDVKM. Here the CDR3 DNA reads TGTGCCAGCGCCCGGCCCACCGTGGGACAGAACTATGGCTACACCTTC. Translation: CASARPTVGQNYGYTF.

J is TRBJ1-1 and V is TRBV6-5; 7 bases are shared with TRBD1. The germline gives CDR1 MNHEY, CDR2 SVGAGI. The J segment lost 11 bases and the V segment lost 5 bases, leaving 8 bases of the junction unmatched. The CDR3 length is 12 residues. The CDR3 DNA reads as TGTGCCAGCAGTCGGCAGGGGGTAGGCGCTTTCTTT. This encodes CASSRQGVGAFF.

This clone appeared a few times. V usage is TRBV27 and J usage is TRBJ1-5, with TRBD1 as a possible D gene (6 bases). CDR1 MNHEY and CDR2 SMNVEV come from the germline V gene (reference sequence). V was shortened by 4 bases and J by 2 bases, with 15 bases between the two germline ends. This CDR3 has 16 residues. The CDR3 sequence: CASSSNRVRRNQPQHF. DNA for the CDR3: TGTGCCAGCAGTTCGAACAGGGTGAGACGCAATCAGCCCCAGCATTTT.

This chain links TRBV10-3 with TRBJ2-7; 10 bases agree with TRBD2. Germline V gene sequence: CDR1 ENHRY, CDR2 SYGVKD. The CDR3 spans 14 residues. The trim removed 6 bases at V and 7 bases at J, leaving 9 bases unmatched. The CDR3 bases are TGTGCCATCAGCCGGCGACTAGCGGGTCGTGAGCAGTACTTC. Translating it yields CAISRRLAGREQYF.

DNA of the CDR3: TGCGCCAGCAGCTTGGAGCAGGGTCACTCTGGAAACACCATATATTTT. It translates to CASSLEQGHSGNTIYF. This rearrangement joins TRBV5-1 to TRBJ1-3; D is possibly TRBD1 (5 bases). CDR1 is SGHRS and CDR2 is YFSETQ in the germline V gene. This CDR3 comprises 16 residues. Trimming cost V 0 bases and J 0 bases, with 10 bases left between them.

This chain connects TRBV4-1 to TRBJ2-1; perhaps TRBD2 as D (5 bases). The CDR3 consists of 17 residues. Germline CDR1 is MGHRA and CDR2 is YSYEKL. V lost 0 bases and J 2 bases, leaving 14 bases between the germline ends. In nucleotides, the CDR3 is TGCGCCAGCAGCCAAGAGTCAACGCCTAGCCCCTACAATGAGCAGTTCTTC. Translating it yields CASSQESTPSPYNEQFF.

J is TRBJ1-2 and V is TRBV9; 8 bases align to TRBD1. The CDR3 length is 14 residues. J gave up 4 bases and V 3 bases, and 5 bases lay outside the gene matches. CDR1 is SGDLS and CDR2 is YYNGEE in the germline V gene. The CDR3 is CASSGGQGGYGYTF. As DNA, the CDR3 is TGTGCCAGCAGCGGCGGACAGGGAGGCTATGGCTACACCTTC.

The chain recombines TRBV6-5 with TRBJ1-1; D remains ambiguous. Germline CDR1 reads MNHEY; CDR2 reads SVGAGI. The germline V and J ends were trimmed by 7 bases and 5 bases, with 14 bases remaining between them. The CDR3 is made up of 13 amino acids. Here the CDR3 reads CASKQRTETEAFF. The CDR3 DNA sequence: TGTGCCAGCAAGCAGCGTACGGAGACTGAAGCTTTCTTT.

The genes are TRBV9 and TRBJ1-1; 8 nucleotides match TRBD1. Germline trimming cut 4 bases from V and 4 bases from J; bases unmatched to any gene: 6. Germline CDR1 SGDLS, CDR2 YYNGEE. This CDR3 has 14 amino acids. The CDR3 region is CASSSRTGLTEAFF. CDR3 bases: TGTGCCAGCAGCTCCCGGACAGGGCTCACTGAAGCTTTCTTT.

The V and J genes are TRBV27 and TRBJ1-1, with 9 positions matching TRBD1. The CDR3 is 14 amino acids. The germline V gene has CDR1 MNHEY and CDR2 SMNVEV (reference sequence). V dropped 4 bases and J dropped 10; count of bases not matched to a gene: 10. CDR3 in amino acids: CASSYLGTGRGAFF. The CDR3, as DNA: TGTGCCAGCAGTTATTTAGGGACAGGGAGGGGAGCTTTCTTT.

This chain connects TRBV10-2 to TRBJ2-7; no clear D. In germline, CDR1 is WSHSY, CDR2 SAAADI. The V end was cut by 0 bases, the J end by 2 bases, with 5 bases between. The CDR3 runs 13 residues. CDR3 in amino acids: CASSESSPYEQYF. DNA of the CDR3: TGCGCCAGCAGTGAGTCTAGTCCCTACGAGCAGTACTTC.

The chain uses TRBV10-3 and TRBJ1-6; 8 bases map to TRBD1. Germline V gene sequence: CDR1 ENHRY, CDR2 SYGVKD. Trimming took 0 bases from V and 10 from J; bases not matched to a gene: 8. This CDR3 contains 16 residues. DNA of the CDR3: TGTGCCATCAGTGAGTCGGCGAGACAGGGGACATCACCCCTCCACTTT. This translates into CAISESARQGTSPLHF.

This chain uses TRBV19 with TRBJ1-1, with D unclear. Trimming took 2 bases from V and 7 from J, leaving 11 bases between them. Germline V gives CDR1 LNHDA, CDR2 SQIVND (reference sequence). This CDR3 spans 13 amino acids. CDR3 residues: CASSISAPSEAFF. The CDR3 bases are TGTGCCAGTAGTATAAGTGCACCTAGTGAAGCTTTCTTT.

This clone has only a few counts. V usage is TRBV18 and J usage is TRBJ2-1; TRBD1 might be the D (6 bases). This CDR3 is built from 13 residues. Germline lookup yields CDR1 KGHSH and CDR2 LQKENI. Trimming shortened V by 2 bases and J by 5 bases, and 7 bases separated the two germline ends. The CDR3, as DNA: TGTGCCAGCTCACCAAGGGACAACAATGAGCAGTTCTTC. The encoded protein is CASSPRDNNEQFF. The full variable domain, with the rest looked up from reference TRBV18 and TRBJ2-1, is NAGVMQNPRHLVRRRGQEARLRCSPMKGHSHVYWYRQLPEEGLKFMVYLQKENIIDESGMPKERFSAEFPKEGPSILRIQQVVRGDSAAYFCASSPRDNNEQFFGPGTRLTVL.

The V and J genes are TRBV28 and TRBJ2-7, with D possibly matching TRBD2 (6 bases). This CDR3 is 11 amino acids long. Trimming took 7 bases from V and 11 from J, leaving 15 bases between them. Germline V gives CDR1 MDHEN, CDR2 SYDVKM. The CDR3 DNA reads TGTGCCAGCATCGGGACTTCCCGGGAGTACTTC. Amino acid sequence: CASIGTSREYF.